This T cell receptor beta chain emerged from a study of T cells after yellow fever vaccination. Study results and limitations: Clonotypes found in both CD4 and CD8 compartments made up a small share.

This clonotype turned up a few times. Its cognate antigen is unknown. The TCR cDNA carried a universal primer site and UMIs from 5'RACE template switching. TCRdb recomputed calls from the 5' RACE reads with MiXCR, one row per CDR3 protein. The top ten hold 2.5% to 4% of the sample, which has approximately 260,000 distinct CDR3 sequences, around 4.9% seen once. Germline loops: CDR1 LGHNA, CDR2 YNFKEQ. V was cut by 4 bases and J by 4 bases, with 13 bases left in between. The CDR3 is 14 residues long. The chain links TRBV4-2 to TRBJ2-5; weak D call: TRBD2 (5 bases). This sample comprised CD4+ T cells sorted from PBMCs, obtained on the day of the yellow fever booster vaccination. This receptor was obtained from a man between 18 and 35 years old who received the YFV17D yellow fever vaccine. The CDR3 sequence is CASSLNPGVETQYF. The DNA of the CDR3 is TGTGCCAGCAGCCTCAACCCCGGGGTAGAGACCCAGTACTTC.